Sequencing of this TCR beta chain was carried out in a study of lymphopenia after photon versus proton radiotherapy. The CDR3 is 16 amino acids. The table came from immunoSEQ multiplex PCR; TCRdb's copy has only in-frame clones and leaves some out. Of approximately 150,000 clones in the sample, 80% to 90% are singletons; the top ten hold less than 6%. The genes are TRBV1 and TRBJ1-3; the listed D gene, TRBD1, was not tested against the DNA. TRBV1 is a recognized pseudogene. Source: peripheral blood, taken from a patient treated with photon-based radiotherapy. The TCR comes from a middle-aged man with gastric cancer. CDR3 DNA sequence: TGCACCAGCAGCCAAGATGGGGCTTACTCTGGAAACACCATATATTTT. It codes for CTSSQDGAYSGNTIYF.